These 13 T cell receptor beta chains were sequenced from one sample in a study of cytomegalovirus exposure and HLA in healthy donors. The primer mix had 60 Vbeta and 13 Jbeta primers. Only in-frame clones appear in the TCRdb table, and some are missing; sequencing was by immunoSEQ multiplex PCR. Of more than 85,000 clones in the sample, 70% to 90% were seen once. The sequenced material came from PBMCs. The receptor set was obtained from a man in his forties in good health and CMV-seronegative.

This sequence joins TRBV19 and TRBJ2-5, with 12 bases lining up with TRBD2. Germline V gene lookup returns CDR1 LNHDA and CDR2 SQIVND (reference sequence). The CDR3 runs to 16 residues. V dropped 5 bases and J dropped 2; count of bases not matched to a gene: 6. This CDR3 is CASSSRLAGEQETQYF. CDR3 DNA sequence: TGTGCCAGTAGTTCCCGACTAGCGGGGGAACAAGAGACCCAGTACTTC.

The chain couples TRBV7-2 to TRBJ1-1, with 7 nucleotides matching TRBD1. V shed 2 bases and J 0 bases; nucleotides not matched to a gene: 3. This CDR3 spans 15 amino acids. Germline CDR1 SGHTA, CDR2 FQGNSA. CDR3 sequence (DNA): TGTGCCAGCAGCTTACAGGGGGTGGTGAACACTGAAGCTTTCTTT. Translated: CASSLQGVVNTEAFF.

The CDR3 sequence: CASSFVLAGGYGELFF. The CDR3 nucleotides read TGTGCCAGCAGTTTCGTGTTAGCGGGGGGGTACGGGGAGCTGTTTTTT. This chain links TRBV27 with TRBJ2-2, with 11 bases matching TRBD2. Germline lookup yields CDR1 MNHEY and CDR2 SMNVEV (reference sequence). This CDR3 contains 16 residues. Trimming at V came to 3 bases and at J to 7 bases, leaving 7 bases not matched to a gene.

The V gene is TRBV5-5, the J gene TRBJ1-5; TRBD1 is a possible D gene (5 bases). Between the trimmed V and J ends, which lost 4 bases and 2 bases, there was a span of 13 bases. Germline V gene data show CDR1 as SGHKS and CDR2 as YYEKEE (reference sequence). The CDR3 sequence is 15 residues long. The CDR3 DNA reads as TGTGCCAGCAGCCGTGGCAGGGTCGGCAATCAGCCCCAGCATTTT. Encoded protein: CASSRGRVGNQPQHF.

DNA for the CDR3: TGTGCCAGCAGACAGGGACTAGCGGGGTCGGGATCTAGTGATGAGCAGTTCTTC. Protein: CASRQGLAGSGSSDEQFF. V gene TRBV5-4 combines with J gene TRBJ2-1; 13 bases are a match to TRBD2. Per germline, CDR1 SGHNT and CDR2 YYREEE (reference sequence). V shed 5 bases and J 8 bases; nucleotides not matched to a gene: 16. The CDR3 is 18 amino acids.

This sequence joins TRBV5-1 and TRBJ2-2; perhaps TRBD1 as D (5 bases). With 4 bases removed from V and 5 bases from J, the gap between germline ends came to 15 bases. In germline, CDR1 is SGHRS, CDR2 YFSETQ. The CDR3 has 15 amino acids. Here the CDR3 reads CASSQATEGTGELFF. CDR3 nucleotides: TGCGCCAGCAGCCAAGCGACAGAAGGTACCGGGGAGCTGTTTTTT. Based on the CDR3 plus reference TRBV5-1 and TRBJ2-2, the full variable domain is KAGVTQTPRYLIKTRGQQVTLSCSPISGHRSVSWYQQTPGQGLQFLFEYFSETQRNKGNFPGRFSGRQFSNSRSEMNVSTLELGDSALYLCASSQATEGTGELFFGEGSRLTVL.

CDR3 nucleotide sequence: TGTGCCAGCAGTTTATCGACTAGCGAGCCCGGGGAGCTGTTTTTT. The encoded protein is CASSLSTSEPGELFF. The rearrangement links TRBV27 to TRBJ2-2; TRBD2 matches at 8 bases. The junction had 3 bases not matched to a gene; V was cut back by 0 bases and J by 6 bases. The CDR3 consists of 15 residues. Per the germline V gene, CDR1 is MNHEY and CDR2 is SMNVEV (reference sequence).

CDR3 region: CASSLRGEAAEQYF. Here the CDR3 DNA reads TGCGCCAGCAGCCTGCGGGGGGAAGCAGCCGAGCAGTACTTC. This chain uses TRBV5-1 with TRBJ2-7; 8 positions agree with TRBD2. Germline V gene data show CDR1 as SGHRS and CDR2 as YFSETQ. Losses at the gene ends were 4 bases for V and 6 bases for J; bases not matched to a gene: 9. The CDR3 spans 14 residues.

V is TRBV4-2 and J is TRBJ2-5; the D is unclear. V lost 0 bases, J lost 1 base, and 9 bases lay in between. Germline CDR1 and CDR2: LGHNA and YNFKEQ. The CDR3 is 15 amino acids. This CDR3 is CASSQDLGSQETQYF. Written as DNA, the CDR3 is TGTGCCAGCAGCCAAGATCTGGGCAGCCAAGAGACCCAGTACTTC.

The rearrangement uses TRBV19 and TRBJ1-6, with D maybe TRBD1 (5 bases). The CDR3 runs 15 residues. Trimming removed 7 bases at V and 9 bases at J, with 19 bases between. Germline V gene data show CDR1 as LNHDA and CDR2 as SQIVND (reference sequence). The CDR3: CASTVSRGGSSPLHF. CDR3 coding DNA: TGTGCCAGTACCGTTAGTCGGGGGGGAAGTTCACCCCTCCACTTT.

Only one count was recorded for this clone. This sequence joins TRBV7-8 and TRBJ1-4; no clear D. Trimming removed 5 bases at V and 4 bases at J, with 11 bases between. CDR3 size: 14 residues. Germline-derived CDR1 and CDR2 are SGHVS and FQNEAQ. The CDR3 region has the DNA TGTGCCAGCAGCATGACTTACGATAATGAAAAACTGTTTTTT. It translates to CASSMTYDNEKLFF. Complete variable domain (other parts from reference TRBV7-8 and TRBJ1-4): GAGVSQSPRYKVAKRGQDVALRCDPISGHVSLFWYQQALGQGPEFLTYFQNEAQLDKSGLPSDRFFAERPEGSVSTLKIQRTQQEDSAVYLCASSMTYDNEKLFFGSGTQLSVL.

V is TRBV30 and J is TRBJ1-3; D may be TRBD1 (6 bases). Trimming took 5 bases from V and 4 from J, leaving 18 bases between them. CDR3 length equals 15 residues. The germline gives CDR1 GTSNPN, CDR2 SVGIG (reference sequence). CDR3 coding DNA: TGTGCCTGGGGGACCGGGACACAGAAAGGAAACACCATATATTTT. Its protein product is CAWGTGTQKGNTIYF.

J is TRBJ2-7 and V is TRBV4-1, with D tentatively TRBD2 (5 bases). Trimming took 5 bases from V and 1 from J, leaving 21 bases between them. This CDR3 comprises 17 residues. Germline V CDR1 and CDR2: MGHRA, YSYEKL. The CDR3 sequence: CASSAFNRGSVSYEQYF. CDR3 DNA sequence: TGCGCCAGCAGCGCGTTTAACCGGGGATCCGTTTCCTACGAGCAGTACTTC.